This TCR beta chain was captured by sequencing in a study of shared clonotypes between healthy human individuals. Sequencing was performed with immunoSEQ multiplex PCR; in TCRdb, only in-frame clones are kept and a portion is missing. The top ten clones hold 0.37% of a sample with fewer than 3 million clones, 92% of them seen once. Germline CDR1 reads SGHVT; CDR2 reads SQSDAQ. The CDR3 covers 12 residues. The V end was cut by 5 bases, the J end by 12 bases, with 16 bases between. The gene calls are TRBV7-4 and TRBJ2-5, with D tentatively TRBD1 (5 bases). The sequence derives from a man younger than 35 in good health. Some clones in this sample may be carry-over from other donors' samples. Material for sequencing was naive CD4+ T cells from PBMCs. Subset meaning: CD45RA+ positively selected. DNA of the CDR3: TGTGCCAGCAGCACCGGCAGGGCCCTTAAGTACTTC. This gives the protein CASSTGRALKYF.